These 13 T cell receptor beta chains originate from one sample sequenced in a study of shared clonotypes between healthy human individuals. The repertoire was sequenced with immunoSEQ multiplex PCR; TCRdb's copy has only in-frame clones and lacks some. Of about 1.4 million clones in the sample, 96% are singletons; the top ten hold approximately 1.1%. Material for sequencing was naive CD4+ T cells sorted from blood. The subset denotes: CD45RA+ positively selected. Every receptor here comes from a man aged 25-40 years in good health.

V usage is TRBV27 and J usage is TRBJ2-3, with D hard to call. Germline values: CDR1 MNHEY, CDR2 SMNVEV (reference sequence). Deletions cut 3 bases from V and 1 base from J, with 14 bases between. The CDR3 sequence is 16 residues long. CDR3 nucleotides: TGTGCCAGCAGTTTGCAGGCGGCTCTCGGCACAGATACGCAGTATTTT. Protein product: CASSLQAALGTDTQYF.

Here the CDR3 reads CAFTIFRGGRNEKLFF. In DNA form, the CDR3 reads TGTGCCTTTACGATCTTCCGGGGGGGCAGGAATGAAAAACTGTTTTTT. The rearrangement joins TRBV30 to TRBJ1-4; D perhaps matches TRBD1 (6 bases). V lost 7 bases, J lost 5 bases, and 23 bases lay in between. The CDR3 has 16 residues. Per germline, CDR1 GTSNPN and CDR2 SVGIG (reference sequence).

The genes are TRBV2 and TRBJ2-1; 12 nucleotides match TRBD2. The CDR3 length is 17 residues. J lost 0 bases, V lost 6 bases, and 6 bases had no gene match. Germline lookup yields CDR1 SNHLY and CDR2 FYNNEI. CDR3 DNA: TGTGCCAGCAGGAAGACTAGCGGGAGAGACTCCTACAATGAGCAGTTCTTC. Translated: CASRKTSGRDSYNEQFF.

J is TRBJ2-5 and V is TRBV7-6, with no clear D. CDR1 is SGHVS, CDR2 FNYEAQ, per germline. The CDR3 totals 15 residues. Trimming removed 1 base at V and 5 bases at J, with 14 bases between. The CDR3 loop is CASSLEWAGRETQYF. CDR3 coding DNA: TGTGCCAGCAGCTTAGAATGGGCTGGCAGGGAGACCCAGTACTTC.

The chain uses TRBV7-6 and TRBJ1-4; D is possibly TRBD1 (6 bases). Germline CDR1 is SGHVS and CDR2 is FNYEAQ. Trimming left V 4 bases short and J 2 bases short, with 23 bases between. The CDR3 length is 19 residues. The CDR3 loop reads CASSSVHRAGSSTNEKLFF. CDR3 bases: TGTGCCAGCAGCTCGGTCCACAGGGCAGGGTCATCTACTAATGAAAAACTGTTTTTT. Variable domain in full (rest from reference TRBV7-6 and TRBJ1-4): GAGVSQSPRYKVTKRGQDVALRCDPISGHVSLYWYRQALGQGPEFLTYFNYEAQQDKSGLPNDRFSAERPEGSISTLTIQRTEQRDSAMYRCASSSVHRAGSSTNEKLFFGSGTQLSVL.

The chain recombines TRBV4-3 with TRBJ1-4; D may be TRBD1 (5 bases). Deletions cut 0 bases from V and 8 bases from J, with 22 bases between. The CDR3 length is 18 residues. The germline V gene has CDR1 LGHNA and CDR2 YSLEER. Here the CDR3 reads CASSQDFLFGQGAEKLFF. The CDR3 region has the DNA TGCGCCAGCAGCCAAGATTTTTTATTTGGTCAGGGAGCCGAAAAACTGTTTTTT.

The V and J genes are TRBV11-2 and TRBJ2-7, with 9 positions matching TRBD1. The CDR3 is made up of 18 amino acids. The germline gives CDR1 SGHAT, CDR2 FQNNGV. Trimming cost V 1 base and J 0 bases; bases outside gene matches: 10. The CDR3 reads CASSLVVRDRVFSYEQYF. The CDR3 DNA reads as TGTGCCAGCAGCTTAGTAGTAAGGGACAGGGTATTCTCCTACGAGCAGTACTTC.

This clone was counted once. Additional DNA sequences in this sample encode the identical CDR3. The chain carries TRBV27 and TRBJ2-2; D could derive from TRBD1 or TRBD2 (6 bases each). The CDR3 has 15 residues. Looked up from germline, CDR1 is MNHEY and CDR2 is SMNVEV (reference sequence). V lost 1 base and J lost 2, with 8 bases in between. The CDR3 nucleotides are TGTGCCAGCAGTTTATGGGGGGCCAACACCGGGGAGCTGTTTTTT. Its translation: CASSLWGANTGELFF.

The chain employs TRBV5-1 and TRBJ2-5, with unresolved D. CDR1 and CDR2 from the germline V gene are SGHRS and YFSETQ. Trimming cost V 6 bases and J 2 bases, with 11 bases left between them. The CDR3 loop spans 13 amino acids. CDR3 region: CASNHNRQETQYF. As DNA, the CDR3 is TGCGCCAGCAACCATAACCGACAAGAGACCCAGTACTTC.

The V gene is TRBV28, the J gene TRBJ1-1, with D unresolved. Per the germline V gene, CDR1 is MDHEN and CDR2 is SYDVKM. This CDR3 comprises 10 residues. Trimming removed 8 bases from V and 8 bases from J, with 9 bases in between. The CDR3 reads CASGFGEAFF. Written as DNA, the CDR3 is TGTGCCAGCGGGTTCGGGGAAGCTTTCTTT.

This rearrangement joins TRBV28 to TRBJ2-7, with D unclear. The germline V and J ends were trimmed by 5 bases and 4 bases, with 15 bases remaining between them. Germline CDR1 reads MDHEN; CDR2 reads SYDVKM. The CDR3 has 14 residues. CDR3 coding DNA: TGTGCCAGCAGTGGGCCCAACGATCCGTACGAGCAGTACTTC. It yields the protein CASSGPNDPYEQYF.

This clone appeared a single time. This sample includes further DNA sequences coding for the same CDR3. The chain employs TRBV4-1 and TRBJ2-2, with 7 bases identical to TRBD1. CDR3 size: 16 residues. The junction had 4 bases not matched to a gene; V was cut back by 2 bases and J by 1 base. CDR1 and CDR2 from the germline V gene are MGHRA and YSYEKL. CDR3 bases: TGCGCCAGCAGCCAACCGACAGGGTTGAACACCGGGGAGCTGTTTTTT. Its translation: CASSQPTGLNTGELFF.

J is TRBJ1-1 and V is TRBV10-3; D possibly corresponds to TRBD1 (5 bases). The germline V gene encodes CDR1 ENHRY and CDR2 SYGVKD. The CDR3 is 14 amino acids. V lost 0 bases, J lost 4 bases, and 9 bases lay in between. The CDR3 reads CAISESSGRTEAFF. CDR3 coding DNA: TGTGCCATCAGTGAGTCGTCGGGGCGCACTGAAGCTTTCTTT.